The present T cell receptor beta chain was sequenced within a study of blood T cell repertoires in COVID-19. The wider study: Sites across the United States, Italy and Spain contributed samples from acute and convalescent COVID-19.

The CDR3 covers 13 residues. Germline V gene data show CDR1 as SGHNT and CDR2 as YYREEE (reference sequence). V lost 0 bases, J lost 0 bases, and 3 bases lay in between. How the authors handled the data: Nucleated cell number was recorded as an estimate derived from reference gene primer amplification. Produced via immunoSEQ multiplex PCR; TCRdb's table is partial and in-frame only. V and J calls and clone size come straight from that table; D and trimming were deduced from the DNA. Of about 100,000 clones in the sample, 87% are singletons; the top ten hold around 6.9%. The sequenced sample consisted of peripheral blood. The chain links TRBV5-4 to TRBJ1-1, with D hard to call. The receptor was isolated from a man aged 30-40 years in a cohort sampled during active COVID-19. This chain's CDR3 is CASSLALNTEAFF. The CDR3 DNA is TGTGCCAGCAGCTTGGCGTTGAACACTGAAGCTTTCTTT.